The count of the clone carrying this TCR beta chain is one. Assay: immunoSEQ multiplex PCR; the TCRdb copy retains only in-frame clones and omits some. The sample has roughly 500,000 clones; 85% to 90% are singletons. This entry is derived from a study of blood T cell repertoires in COVID-19. The clonotype originates from a woman aged 40 to 49 who had recovered from COVID-19. The sample taken for sequencing was PBMCs or T cells enriched from blood (not recorded which).

CDR3 in DNA: TGTGCCAGCACCCCGACAGTTTCTAACTATGGCTACACCTTC. Protein: CASTPTVSNYGYTF. This chain uses TRBV9 with TRBJ1-2; D possibly corresponds to TRBD1 (5 bases). This CDR3 has 14 residues. The germline gives CDR1 SGDLS, CDR2 YYNGEE. Trimming pared 6 bases from V and 0 bases from J, leaving 12 bases between.